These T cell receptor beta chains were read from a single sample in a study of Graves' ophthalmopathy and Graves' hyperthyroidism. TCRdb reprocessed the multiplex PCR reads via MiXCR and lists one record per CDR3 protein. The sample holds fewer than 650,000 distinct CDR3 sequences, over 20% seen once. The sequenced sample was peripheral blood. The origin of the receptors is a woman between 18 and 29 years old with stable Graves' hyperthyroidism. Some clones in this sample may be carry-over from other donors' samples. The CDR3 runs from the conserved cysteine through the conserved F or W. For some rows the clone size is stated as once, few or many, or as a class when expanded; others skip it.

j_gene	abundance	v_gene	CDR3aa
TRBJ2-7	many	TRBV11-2	CASKDHGTVAPYEQYF
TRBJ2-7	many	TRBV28	CASSFNPTGEQYF
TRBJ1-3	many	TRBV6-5	CASSSGSSGNTIYF
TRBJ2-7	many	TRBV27	CASSRTLAGGPNEQYF
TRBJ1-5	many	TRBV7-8	CASSLELAGGQPQHF
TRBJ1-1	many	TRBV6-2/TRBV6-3	CASSYAKTRGFTEAFF
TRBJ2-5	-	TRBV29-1	CSVERTSSETQYF
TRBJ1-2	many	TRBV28	CASRRQGALSFSYTF
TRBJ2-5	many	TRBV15	CATSRDGRGGFGETQYF
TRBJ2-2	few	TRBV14	CASSLRQYTGELFF
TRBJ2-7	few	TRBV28	CASSSRVGEQYF
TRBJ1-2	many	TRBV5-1	CASSLGTGKGYTF
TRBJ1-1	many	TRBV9	CASSVAQENTEAFF
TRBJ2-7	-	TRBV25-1	CASSDEGFLSYEQYF
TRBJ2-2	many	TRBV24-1	CATNRGAGELFF
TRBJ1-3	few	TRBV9	CASSAREGSGNTIYF
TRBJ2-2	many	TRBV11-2	CASRTKTSGANTGELFF
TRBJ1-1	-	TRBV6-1	CASSELWERAGLHEAFF
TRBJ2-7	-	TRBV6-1	CASSRQESSSYEQYF
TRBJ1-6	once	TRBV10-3	CAISPRLVNSPLHF
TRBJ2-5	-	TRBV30	CAWGGQAGGLQETQYF
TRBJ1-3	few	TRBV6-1	CASRRTARGGNTIYF
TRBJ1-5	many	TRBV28	CASSTPWAGGNQPQHF
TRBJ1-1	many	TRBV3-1	CASSPDGLMNTEAFF
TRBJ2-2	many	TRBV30	CALSQVNTGELFF
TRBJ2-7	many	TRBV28	CASSSTGGISYEQYF
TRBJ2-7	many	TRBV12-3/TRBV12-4	CASTKGASWYEQYF
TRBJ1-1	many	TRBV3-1	CASSHGPTYPAFF
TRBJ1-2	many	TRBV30	CAWGQGNYGYTF
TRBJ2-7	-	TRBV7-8	CASSAPGRNSYEQYF
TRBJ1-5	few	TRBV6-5	CASSFLSGGNQPQHF
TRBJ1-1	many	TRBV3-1	CASSQTNTPNTEAFF
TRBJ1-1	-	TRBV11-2	CASSFLAPEAFF
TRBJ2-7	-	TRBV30	CAWSVAGGSYEQYF
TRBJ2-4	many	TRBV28	CASSLTTGGRDIQYF
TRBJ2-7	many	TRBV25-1	CASRAQASSYEQYF
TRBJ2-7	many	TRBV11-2	CASSLQGRIPYEQYF
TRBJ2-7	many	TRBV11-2	CASSPMAGAYEQYF
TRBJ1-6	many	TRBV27	CASRSYLRTGNSPLHF
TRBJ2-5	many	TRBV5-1	CASSQLADKETQYF
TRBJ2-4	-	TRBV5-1	CASSWDILAKNIQYF
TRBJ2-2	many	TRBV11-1	CASSFGGARNTGELFF
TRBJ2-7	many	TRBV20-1	CSAIRLAGTDEQYF
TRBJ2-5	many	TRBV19	CASNAQDWSF
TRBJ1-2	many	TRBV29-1	CSAGDVANYGYTF
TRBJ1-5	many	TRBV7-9	CASSWDRDNQPQHF
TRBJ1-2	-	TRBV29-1	CSVVMTNVDYGYTF
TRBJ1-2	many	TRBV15	CATSRDLTGYGYTF
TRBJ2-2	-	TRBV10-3	CAIRPGQGGHTGELFF